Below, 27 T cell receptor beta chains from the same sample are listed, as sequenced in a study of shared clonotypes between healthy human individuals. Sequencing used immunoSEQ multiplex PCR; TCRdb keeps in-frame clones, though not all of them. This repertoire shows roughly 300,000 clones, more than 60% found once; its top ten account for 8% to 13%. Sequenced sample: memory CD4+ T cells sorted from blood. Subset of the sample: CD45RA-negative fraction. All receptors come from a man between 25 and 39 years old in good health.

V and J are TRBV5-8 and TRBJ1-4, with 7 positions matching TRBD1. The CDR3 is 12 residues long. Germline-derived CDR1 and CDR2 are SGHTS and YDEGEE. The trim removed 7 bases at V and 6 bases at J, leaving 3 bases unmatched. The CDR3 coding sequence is TGTGCCAGCGGGACAGAATATGAAAAACTGTTTTTT. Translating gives CASGTEYEKLFF.

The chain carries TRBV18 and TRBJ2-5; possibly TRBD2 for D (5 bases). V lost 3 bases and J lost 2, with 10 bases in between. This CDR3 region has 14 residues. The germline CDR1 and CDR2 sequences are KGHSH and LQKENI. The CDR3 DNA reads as TGTGCCAGCTCACCGGGCGGGCAGCAAGAGACCCAGTACTTC. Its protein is CASSPGGQQETQYF.

DNA for the CDR3: TGTGCCAGCCGCGCTGGCGGCCTCACCGGGGAGCTGTTTTTT. Its translation is CASRAGGLTGELFF. The chain employs TRBV7-9 and TRBJ2-2, with D uncertain. V lost 8 bases, J lost 4 bases, and 14 bases lay in between. Germline lookup yields CDR1 SEHNR and CDR2 FQNEAQ (reference sequence). CDR3 length: 14 amino acids.

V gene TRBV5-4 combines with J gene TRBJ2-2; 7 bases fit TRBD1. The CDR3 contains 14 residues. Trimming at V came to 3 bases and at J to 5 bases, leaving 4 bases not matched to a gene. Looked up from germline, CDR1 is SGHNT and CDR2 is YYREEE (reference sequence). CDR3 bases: TGTGCCAGCAGCTCGGGACAGCGTACCGGGGAGCTGTTTTTT. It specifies CASSSGQRTGELFF.

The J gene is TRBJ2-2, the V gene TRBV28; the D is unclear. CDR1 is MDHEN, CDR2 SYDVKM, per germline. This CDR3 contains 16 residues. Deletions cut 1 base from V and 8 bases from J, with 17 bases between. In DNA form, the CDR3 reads TGTGCCAGCAGTTTATATCGGGCAGCCTTTCAGGGGGAGCTGTTTTTT. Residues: CASSLYRAAFQGELFF.

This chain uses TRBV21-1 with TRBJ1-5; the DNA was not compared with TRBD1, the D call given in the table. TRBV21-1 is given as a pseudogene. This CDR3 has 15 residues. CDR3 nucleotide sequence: TGTGCCAGCAGCAACTTGGGCTATAGCAATCAGCCCCAGCATTTT. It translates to CASSNLGYSNQPQHF.

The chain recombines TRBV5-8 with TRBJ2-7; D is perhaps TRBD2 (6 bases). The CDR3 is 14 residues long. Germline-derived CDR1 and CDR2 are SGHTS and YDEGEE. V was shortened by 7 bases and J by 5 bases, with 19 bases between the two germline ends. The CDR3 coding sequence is TGTGCCAGCGTCTTTCGGCTAGCGACCCACGAGCAGTACTTC. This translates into CASVFRLATHEQYF.

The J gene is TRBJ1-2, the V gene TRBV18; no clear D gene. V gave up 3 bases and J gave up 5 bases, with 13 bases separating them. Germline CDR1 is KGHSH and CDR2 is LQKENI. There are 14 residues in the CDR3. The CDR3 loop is CASSPSRGGYGYTF. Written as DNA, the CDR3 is TGTGCCAGCTCACCTAGCCGGGGTGGTTATGGCTACACCTTC.

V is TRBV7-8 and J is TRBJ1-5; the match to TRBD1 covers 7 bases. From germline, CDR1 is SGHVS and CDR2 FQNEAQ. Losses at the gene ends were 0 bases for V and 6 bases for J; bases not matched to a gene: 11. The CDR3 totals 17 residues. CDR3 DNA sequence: TGTGCCAGCAGCTTAGCGCAGGTGGGACAGCGGGGTCAGCCCCAGCATTTT. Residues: CASSLAQVGQRGQPQHF. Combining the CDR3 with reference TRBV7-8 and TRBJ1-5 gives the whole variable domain GAGVSQSPRYKVAKRGQDVALRCDPISGHVSLFWYQQALGQGPEFLTYFQNEAQLDKSGLPSDRFFAERPEGSVSTLKIQRTQQEDSAVYLCASSLAQVGQRGQPQHFGDGTRLSIL.

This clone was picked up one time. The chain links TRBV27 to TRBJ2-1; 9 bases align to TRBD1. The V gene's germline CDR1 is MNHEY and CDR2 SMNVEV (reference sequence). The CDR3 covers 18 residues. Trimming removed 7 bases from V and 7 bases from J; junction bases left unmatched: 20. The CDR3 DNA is TGTGCCAGCATTGACAGGGGGGCCTTGGGCTTTGGGTCAAATGAGCAGTTCTTC. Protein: CASIDRGALGFGSNEQFF.

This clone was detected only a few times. CDR3 coding DNA: TGTGCCAGCAGTCCCGCCCAGAACTATGGCTACACCTTC. It specifies CASSPAQNYGYTF. The V gene is TRBV6-5, the J gene TRBJ1-2; D remains unclear. Trimming removed 5 bases from V and 2 bases from J, with 9 bases in between. The CDR3 loop spans 13 amino acids. The germline gives CDR1 MNHEY, CDR2 SVGAGI.

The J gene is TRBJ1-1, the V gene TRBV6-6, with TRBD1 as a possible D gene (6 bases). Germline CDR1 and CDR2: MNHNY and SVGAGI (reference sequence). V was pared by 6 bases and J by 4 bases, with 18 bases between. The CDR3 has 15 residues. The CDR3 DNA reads TGTGCCAGCAGCCCCCAGGTAGGGGGGACCACTGAAGCTTTCTTT. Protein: CASSPQVGGTTEAFF.

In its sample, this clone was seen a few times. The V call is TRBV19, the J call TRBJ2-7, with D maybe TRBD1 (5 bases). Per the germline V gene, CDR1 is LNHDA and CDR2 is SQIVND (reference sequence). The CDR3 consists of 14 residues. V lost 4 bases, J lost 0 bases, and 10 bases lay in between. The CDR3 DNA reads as TGTGCCAGTAGTAAGGCAGGGAACTCCTACGAGCAGTACTTC. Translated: CASSKAGNSYEQYF.

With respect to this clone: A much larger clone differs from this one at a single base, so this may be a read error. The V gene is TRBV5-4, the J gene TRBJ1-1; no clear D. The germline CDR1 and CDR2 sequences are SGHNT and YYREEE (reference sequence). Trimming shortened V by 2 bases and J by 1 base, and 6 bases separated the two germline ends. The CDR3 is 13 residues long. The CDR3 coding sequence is TGTGCCAGCAGCTTAATGGGGAACACTGAAGCTTTCTTT. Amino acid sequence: CASSLMGNTEAFF.

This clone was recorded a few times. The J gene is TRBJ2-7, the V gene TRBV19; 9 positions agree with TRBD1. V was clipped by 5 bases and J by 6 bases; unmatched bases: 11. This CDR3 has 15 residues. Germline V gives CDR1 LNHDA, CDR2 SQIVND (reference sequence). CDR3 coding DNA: TGTGCCAGTAGTGACCTGGGACAGGGCGTCTCCGAGCAGTACTTC. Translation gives CASSDLGQGVSEQYF.

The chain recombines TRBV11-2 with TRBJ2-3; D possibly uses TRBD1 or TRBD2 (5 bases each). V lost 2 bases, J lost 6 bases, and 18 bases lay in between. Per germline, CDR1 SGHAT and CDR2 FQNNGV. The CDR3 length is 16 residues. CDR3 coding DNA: TGTGCCAGCAGCTTATGGGGTCCGGGGCCTGGTGATACGCAGTATTTT. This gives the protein CASSLWGPGPGDTQYF. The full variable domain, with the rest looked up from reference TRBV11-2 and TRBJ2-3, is EAGVAQSPRYKIIEKRQSVAFWCNPISGHATLYWYQQILGQGPKLLIQFQNNGVVDDSQLPKDRFSAERLKGVDSTLKIQPAKLEDSAVYLCASSLWGPGPGDTQYFGPGTRLTVL.

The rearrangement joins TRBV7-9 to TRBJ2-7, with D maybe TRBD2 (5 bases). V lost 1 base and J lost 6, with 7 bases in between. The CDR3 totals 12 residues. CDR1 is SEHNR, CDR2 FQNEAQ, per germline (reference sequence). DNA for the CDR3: TGTGCCAGCAGCTTAGTGAGCGGCGAGCAGTACTTC. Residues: CASSLVSGEQYF.

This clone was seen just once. The CDR3 loop reads CASSNPGGVYEQYF. The CDR3 coding sequence is TGTGCCAGCAGCAACCCTGGGGGGGTCTACGAGCAGTACTTC. The J gene is TRBJ2-7, the V gene TRBV5-6, with TRBD2 matching 7 bases. This CDR3 is 14 amino acids long. The V gene end was trimmed by 4 bases and the J gene end by 3 bases; junction bases not matched to a gene: 7. CDR1 SGHDT and CDR2 YYEEEE come from the germline V gene. Combining the CDR3 with reference TRBV5-6 and TRBJ2-7 gives the whole variable domain DAGVTQSPTHLIKTRGQQVTLRCSPKSGHDTVSWYQQALGQGPQFIFQYYEEEERQRGNFPDRFSGHQFPNYSSELNVNALLLGDSALYLCASSNPGGVYEQYFGPGTRLTVT.

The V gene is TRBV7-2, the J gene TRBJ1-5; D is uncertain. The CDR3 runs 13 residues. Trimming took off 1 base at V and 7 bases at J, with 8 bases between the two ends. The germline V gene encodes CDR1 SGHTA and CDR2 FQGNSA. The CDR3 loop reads CASSLGIRQPQHF. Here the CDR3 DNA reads TGTGCCAGCAGCTTAGGGATTAGGCAGCCCCAGCATTTT. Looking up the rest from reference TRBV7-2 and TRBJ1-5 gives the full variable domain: GAGVSQSPSNKVTEKGKDVELRCDPISGHTALYWYRQSLGQGLEFLIYFQGNSAPDKSGLPSDRFSAERTGGSVSTLTIQRTQQEDSAVYLCASSLGIRQPQHFGDGTRLSIL.

The DNA of the CDR3 is TGTGCCAGCAGTGTAAAAGTCGCCGAGCAGTACTTC. Translating gives CASSVKVAEQYF. The rearrangement uses TRBV6-1 and TRBJ2-7; D gene uncertain. Germline V CDR1 and CDR2: MNHNS, SASEGT. The V and J ends lost 4 bases and 6 bases respectively, with 10 bases between them. This CDR3 is built from 12 residues.

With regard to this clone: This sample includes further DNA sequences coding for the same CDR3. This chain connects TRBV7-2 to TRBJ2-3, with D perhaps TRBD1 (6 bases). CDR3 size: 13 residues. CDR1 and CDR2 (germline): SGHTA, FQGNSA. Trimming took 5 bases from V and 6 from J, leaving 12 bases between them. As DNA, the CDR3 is TGTGCCAGCAGCCGGAACAGGGCGGATACGCAGTATTTT. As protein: CASSRNRADTQYF. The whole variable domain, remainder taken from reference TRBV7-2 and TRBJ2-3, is GAGVSQSPSNKVTEKGKDVELRCDPISGHTALYWYRQSLGQGLEFLIYFQGNSAPDKSGLPSDRFSAERTGGSVSTLTIQRTQQEDSAVYLCASSRNRADTQYFGPGTRLTVL.

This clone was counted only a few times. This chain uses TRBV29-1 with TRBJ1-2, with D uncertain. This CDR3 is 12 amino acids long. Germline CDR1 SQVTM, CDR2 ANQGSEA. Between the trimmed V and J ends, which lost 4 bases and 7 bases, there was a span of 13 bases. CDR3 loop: CSVVMGFGGYTF. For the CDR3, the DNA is TGCAGCGTTGTGATGGGTTTTGGTGGCTACACCTTC.

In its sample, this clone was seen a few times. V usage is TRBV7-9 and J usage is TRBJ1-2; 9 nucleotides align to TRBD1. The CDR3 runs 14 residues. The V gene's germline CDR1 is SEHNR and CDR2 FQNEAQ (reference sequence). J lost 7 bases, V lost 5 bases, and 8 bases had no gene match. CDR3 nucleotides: TGTGCCAGCAGCCTCGACAGGGGGAAATTTGGCTACACCTTC. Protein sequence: CASSLDRGKFGYTF.

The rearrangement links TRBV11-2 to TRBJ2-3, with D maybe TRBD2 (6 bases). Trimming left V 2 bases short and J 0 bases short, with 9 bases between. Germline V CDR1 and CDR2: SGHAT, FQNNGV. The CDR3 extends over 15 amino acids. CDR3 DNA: TGTGCCAGCAGCTTAACCGGGACTAGCACAGATACGCAGTATTTT. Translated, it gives CASSLTGTSTDTQYF.

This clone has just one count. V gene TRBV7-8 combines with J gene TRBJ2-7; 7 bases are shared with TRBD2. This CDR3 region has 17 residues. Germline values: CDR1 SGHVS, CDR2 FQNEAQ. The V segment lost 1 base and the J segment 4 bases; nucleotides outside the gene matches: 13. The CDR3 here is CASSLGTGGSLPYEQYF. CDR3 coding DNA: TGTGCCAGCAGCTTAGGAACGGGCGGGAGTCTTCCTTACGAGCAGTACTTC.

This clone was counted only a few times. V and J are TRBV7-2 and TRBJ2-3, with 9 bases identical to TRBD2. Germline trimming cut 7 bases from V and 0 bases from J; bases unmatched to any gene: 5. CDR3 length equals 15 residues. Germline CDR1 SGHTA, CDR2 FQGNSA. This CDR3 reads CASTVAGASTDTQYF. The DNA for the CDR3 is TGTGCCAGCACCGTAGCGGGAGCGAGCACAGATACGCAGTATTTT. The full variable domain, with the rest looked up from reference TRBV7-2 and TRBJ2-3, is GAGVSQSPSNKVTEKGKDVELRCDPISGHTALYWYRQSLGQGLEFLIYFQGNSAPDKSGLPSDRFSAERTGGSVSTLTIQRTQQEDSAVYLCASTVAGASTDTQYFGPGTRLTVL.

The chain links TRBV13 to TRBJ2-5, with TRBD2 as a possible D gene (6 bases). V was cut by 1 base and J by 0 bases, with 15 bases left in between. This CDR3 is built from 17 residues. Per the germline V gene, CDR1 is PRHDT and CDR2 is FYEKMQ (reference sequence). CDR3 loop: CASSLAAGRTYQETQYF. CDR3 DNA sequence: TGTGCCAGCAGCTTAGCTGCGGGGCGGACATACCAAGAGACCCAGTACTTC.